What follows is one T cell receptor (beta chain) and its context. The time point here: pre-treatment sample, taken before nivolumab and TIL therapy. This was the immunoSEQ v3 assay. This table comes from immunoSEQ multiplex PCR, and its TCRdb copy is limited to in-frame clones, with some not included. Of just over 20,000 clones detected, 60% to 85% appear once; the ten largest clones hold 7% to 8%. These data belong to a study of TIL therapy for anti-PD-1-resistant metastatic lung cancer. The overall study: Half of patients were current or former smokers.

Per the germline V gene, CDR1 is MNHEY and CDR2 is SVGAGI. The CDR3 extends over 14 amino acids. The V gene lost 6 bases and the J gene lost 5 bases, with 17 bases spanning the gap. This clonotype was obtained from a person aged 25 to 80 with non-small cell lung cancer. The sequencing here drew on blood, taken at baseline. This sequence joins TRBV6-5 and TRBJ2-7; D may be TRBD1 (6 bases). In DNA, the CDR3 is TGTGCCAGCAGCCGGGACACCTTCCCCCACGAGCAGTACTTC. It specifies CASSRDTFPHEQYF.